These T cell receptor beta chains were read from a single sample in a study of T cells in Graves' hyperthyroidism and ophthalmopathy. Via MiXCR, TCRdb re-called the multiplex PCR reads, giving one row per CDR3 protein. The data hold 500,000 to 600,000 distinct CDR3 sequences, with roughly 17% observed a single time. The sequenced material came from blood. These receptors all stem from a woman younger than 35 with Graves' hyperthyroidism. CDR3s include the opening cysteine and the closing phenylalanine or tryptophan. Fields, in order: D gene, J gene, V gene, clone size, CDR3 protein, CDR3 DNA. D genes are given only for firm matches. The size entry is marked missing in some rows and otherwise reads once, few, many or a size class.

.	TRBJ2-2	TRBV5-1	many	CASSLWSGGELFF	TGCGCCAGCAGCTTGTGGTCCGGCGGGGAGCTGTTTTTT
.	TRBJ1-6	TRBV19	.	CASSFGTGQNSPLHF	TGTGCCAGTAGTTTCGGAACAGGCCAAAATTCACCCCTCCACTTT
TRBD2	TRBJ2-3	TRBV12-3/TRBV12-4	many	CASSSRGASGGNTQYF	TGTGCCAGCAGTAGTCGTGGGGCTAGCGGGGGTAATACGCAGTATTTT
TRBD2	TRBJ2-7	TRBV15	.	CATSTDGGITYEQYF	TGTGCCACCAGCACGGACGGGGGGATCACCTACGAGCAGTACTTC
.	TRBJ2-7	TRBV18	once	CASSTKTGSYERYF	TGTGCCAGCTCAACCAAAACAGGGTCCTACGAGCGGTACTTC
TRBD1	TRBJ1-2	TRBV6-1	.	CASSEGRGIYGYTF	TGTGCCAGCAGTGAAGGCAGGGGGATCTATGGCTACACCTTC
TRBD2	TRBJ2-5	TRBV2	few	CASSEEVAGDLETQYF	TGTGCCAGCAGTGAAGAGGTAGCGGGAGACCTGGAGACCCAGTACTTC
.	TRBJ1-1	TRBV11-3	many	CASLQGRGNTEAFF	TGTGCCAGCCTCCAGGGGCGGGGGAACACTGAAGCTTTCTTT
.	TRBJ2-2	TRBV27	.	CASRFTIGELFF	TGTGCCAGCAGATTCACTATCGGGGAGCTGTTTTTT
.	TRBJ2-2	TRBV24-1	many	CATRQAGDTGELFF	TGTGCCACCAGACAGGCCGGGGACACCGGGGAGCTGTTTTTT
.	TRBJ1-5	TRBV4-1	many	CASSQGLGSNQPQHF	TGCGCCAGCAGCCAAGGACTGGGAAGCAATCAGCCCCAGCATTTT
TRBD2	TRBJ2-3	TRBV2	.	CASIHRAGGTDTQYF	TGTGCCAGCATCCACCGGGCGGGAGGCACAGATACGCAGTATTTT
.	TRBJ1-4	TRBV28	many	CASSFWAATNEKLFF	TGTGCCAGCAGTTTTTGGGCAGCAACTAATGAAAAACTGTTTTTT
TRBD1	TRBJ2-7	TRBV27	many	CASSLSGTGGGEQYF	TGTGCCAGCAGTTTATCGGGGACAGGGGGCGGGGAGCAGTACTTC
.	TRBJ1-6	TRBV14	.	CASSRGLNSPLHF	TGTGCCAGCAGCCGGGGCCTGAATTCACCCCTCCACTTT
.	TRBJ2-5	TRBV3-1	.	CASSQDRTNQETQYF	TGTGCCAGCAGCCAAGATCGAACGAACCAAGAGACCCAGTACTTC
TRBD2	TRBJ2-6	TRBV20-1	.	CSGLAGYSGANVLTF	TGCAGTGGACTAGCGGGCTACTCTGGGGCCAACGTCCTGACTTTC
.	TRBJ2-1	TRBV28	many	CASSPRGNNEQFF	TGTGCCAGCAGTCCCAGGGGCAACAATGAGCAGTTCTTC
.	TRBJ1-5	TRBV9	few	CASSVDGSPGQPQHF	TGTGCCAGCAGCGTAGACGGGTCCCCAGGTCAGCCCCAGCATTTT
TRBD2	TRBJ2-1	TRBV5-5	.	CASSPRGLAASSYNEQFF	TGTGCCAGCAGCCCGAGGGGACTAGCTGCGAGCTCCTACAATGAGCAGTTCTTC
.	TRBJ1-1	TRBV20-1	many	CSASVRQEAFF	TGCAGTGCTAGCGTCAGGCAAGAAGCTTTCTTT
.	TRBJ2-5	TRBV27	.	CASSLLDRETQYF	TGTGCCAGCAGTTTATTGGACCGGGAGACCCAGTACTTC
.	TRBJ1-4	TRBV5-8	.	CASSLDGEGGEKLFF	TGTGCCAGCAGCTTAGATGGGGAGGGGGGTGAAAAACTGTTTTTT
TRBD1	TRBJ2-1	TRBV5-1	few	CASSLYSGTGSYNEQFF	TGCGCCAGCAGCTTGTATTCCGGGACAGGGTCCTACAATGAGCAGTTCTTC
.	TRBJ2-5	TRBV7-2	many	CASSLAFGGRETQYF	TGTGCCAGCAGCTTAGCGTTCGGCGGTCGGGAGACCCAGTACTTC
.	TRBJ2-7	TRBV13	many	CASTTGGGSYEQYF	TGTGCCAGCACCACCGGAGGCGGATCCTACGAGCAGTACTTC
TRBD1	TRBJ1-1	TRBV2	many	CASTVRGKTGGLGAFF	TGTGCCAGCACGGTGCGAGGCAAGACAGGGGGCCTTGGAGCTTTCTTT
.	TRBJ1-1	TRBV10-3	.	CAISEEGSGAEAFF	TGTGCCATCAGTGAGGAGGGGTCAGGTGCTGAAGCTTTCTTT
.	TRBJ2-5	TRBV29-1	.	CSVVGAGGGGETQYF	TGCAGCGTTGTGGGGGCTGGCGGAGGGGGAGAGACCCAGTACTTC
TRBD2	TRBJ2-3	TRBV7-9	few	CASRLSGTSGSSDTQYF	TGTGCCAGCAGGCTTAGCGGTACTAGCGGGAGTTCGGATACGCAGTATTTT
.	TRBJ1-5	TRBV10-3	few	CAISVEGNQPQHF	TGTGCCATCAGTGTTGAGGGAAATCAGCCCCAGCATTTT
.	TRBJ2-3	TRBV24-1	.	CATSDLGRGRADTQYF	TGTGCCACCAGTGATTTGGGCCGGGGGCGAGCAGATACGCAGTATTTT
.	TRBJ2-5	TRBV27	few	CTSSWGRGETQYF	TGTACCAGCAGTTGGGGCCGGGGGGAGACCCAGTACTTC
TRBD1	TRBJ2-7	TRBV5-1	many	CASSLARGSYEQYF	TGCGCCAGCAGCTTGGCCAGGGGGTCCTACGAGCAGTACTTC
.	TRBJ1-1	TRBV11-1	many	CASSLRRDRGSTEAFF	TGTGCCAGCAGCTTACGACGTGACAGAGGGAGCACTGAAGCTTTCTTT
.	TRBJ1-1	TRBV13	many	CASSLGRTSGTEAFF	TGTGCCAGCAGCTTAGGCCGGACGTCGGGGACTGAAGCTTTCTTT
.	TRBJ2-3	TRBV5-1	many	CASSLDGVSTDTQYF	TGCGCCAGCAGCTTGGACGGGGTTAGCACAGATACGCAGTATTTT
TRBD1	TRBJ2-7	TRBV30	few	CAWSPSRGPPSYEQYF	TGTGCCTGGAGCCCCTCCAGGGGGCCGCCCTCCTACGAGCAGTACTTC
TRBD1	TRBJ1-6	TRBV7-2	few	CASSLAGRGIRSPLHF	TGTGCCAGCAGCTTAGCCGGCAGGGGGATTCGTTCACCCCTCCACTTT
.	TRBJ1-3	TRBV3-1	.	CASSQDWQKSSGNTIYF	TGTGCCAGCAGCCAAGATTGGCAGAAAAGCTCTGGAAACACCATATATTTT
.	TRBJ2-7	TRBV18	.	CASSQGELYEQYF	TGTGCCAGCTCACAGGGGGAGCTCTACGAGCAGTACTTC
.	TRBJ2-3	TRBV7-6	few	CASSLSSVTDTQYF	TGTGCCAGCAGCCTGTCGTCGGTCACAGATACGCAGTATTTT
TRBD1	TRBJ1-4	TRBV5-5	many	CASSFQGAPNEKLFF	TGTGCCAGCAGCTTCCAGGGGGCGCCTAATGAAAAACTGTTTTTT
TRBD1	TRBJ2-3	TRBV28	.	CASSPSGQGTDTQYF	TGTGCCAGCAGTCCGTCGGGACAGGGCACAGATACGCAGTATTTT
.	TRBJ2-7	TRBV29-1	few	CSVEDSGATSYEQYF	TGCAGCGTTGAAGATTCCGGGGCCACCTCCTACGAGCAGTACTTC
.	TRBJ1-1	TRBV7-9	.	CASSFNFPEAFF	TGTGCCAGCAGCTTTAACTTCCCTGAAGCTTTCTTT
TRBD1	TRBJ1-5	TRBV6-1	.	CASRPGQGAGYSNQPQHF	TGTGCCAGCAGACCGGGACAGGGGGCTGGGTATAGCAATCAGCCCCAGCATTTT
TRBD1	TRBJ1-1	TRBV29-1	.	CSVSNRGKNTEAFF	TGCAGCGTTTCAAACAGGGGTAAGAACACTGAAGCTTTCTTT
.	TRBJ1-1	TRBV12-3/TRBV12-4	many	CASSHGLNTEAFF	TGTGCCAGCAGTCATGGACTGAACACTGAAGCTTTCTTT
.	TRBJ1-2	TRBV2	many	CASSEKRGNYGYTF	TGTGCCAGCAGTGAAAAACGGGGTAACTATGGCTACACCTTC
.	TRBJ2-3	TRBV27	many	CASSLLRRFTDTQYF	TGTGCCAGCAGTTTATTAAGGCGATTCACAGATACGCAGTATTTT
.	TRBJ1-5	TRBV2	many	CASRYMRGWPQHF	TGTGCCAGCAGATATATGAGGGGCTGGCCCCAGCATTTT
.	TRBJ2-2	TRBV10-3	many	CAISESTVKPNTGELFF	TGTGCCATCAGTGAGTCAACGGTGAAGCCTAACACCGGGGAGCTGTTTTTT
.	TRBJ1-2	TRBV20-1	many	CSAPALNYGYTF	TGCAGTGCGCCCGCACTTAACTATGGCTACACCTTC
TRBD1	TRBJ2-3	TRBV24-1	many	CATSRTGGASADTQYF	TGTGCCACCAGCCGGACAGGGGGCGCATCCGCAGATACGCAGTATTTT
.	TRBJ2-3	TRBV28	many	CASSRKRTDTQYF	TGTGCCAGCAGTCGGAAGAGGACAGATACGCAGTATTTT
.	TRBJ1-1	TRBV7-8	few	CASSLAWGGPGGNTEAFF	TGTGCCAGCAGCTTAGCTTGGGGGGGCCCAGGCGGGAACACTGAAGCTTTCTTT